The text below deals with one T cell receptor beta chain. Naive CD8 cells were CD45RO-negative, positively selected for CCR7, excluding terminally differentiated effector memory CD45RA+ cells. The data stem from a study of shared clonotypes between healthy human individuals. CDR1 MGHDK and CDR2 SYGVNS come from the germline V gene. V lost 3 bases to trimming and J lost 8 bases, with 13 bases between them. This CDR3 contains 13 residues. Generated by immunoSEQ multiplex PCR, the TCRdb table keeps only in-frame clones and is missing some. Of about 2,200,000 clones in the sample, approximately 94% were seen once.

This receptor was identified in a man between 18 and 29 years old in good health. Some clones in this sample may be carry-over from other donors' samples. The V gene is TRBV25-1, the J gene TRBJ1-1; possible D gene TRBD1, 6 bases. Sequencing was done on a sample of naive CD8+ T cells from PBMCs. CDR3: CASSDAPGTEAFF. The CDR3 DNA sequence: TGTGCCAGCAGTGACGCACCGGGGACAGAAGCTTTCTTT.